The T cell receptor (beta chain) described here comes from a study of T cell responses to AZD1222 COVID-19 vaccine (dated by TCRdb to the early 2020s). Context from the whole study: TCR sequencing was performed for 230 to 250 trial participants, of whom about 200 were given two doses of AZD1222 and about 25 were given two doses of MenACWY control vaccine. Trial participants were enrolled by age into subgroups of 18-55, 56-69 and 70-plus years, and about 150, 27 and 61 TCR-sequenced participants, respectively, were included in these subgroups. The study at large found these results: Reportedly, close to half of the unique spike-specific TCRs recognized epitopes lying outside the regions that are mutated in the B.1.351 and B.1.1.7 variants. Spike-specific TCR breadth and depth rose significantly after two AZD1222 doses compared with day 0 and with MenACWY recipients. Participants were mostly white British, with more females than males. The authors suggested clonal diversity may have been underestimated. In the small 56-69-year group, the increase in depth fell short of significance, most likely because of low power. The whole spike protein was spanned by vaccine-associated CD4 TCRs, and dominant responses were seen in regions 160-218 and 743-854. Conclusions about previously exposed vaccinees were limited because only six AZD1222 recipients were SARS-CoV-2 seropositive at baseline. Because no day 14 peak-response samples were available, repertoires were characterized only after the peak T cell response.

The CDR3 sequence holds 16 residues, the cysteine and phenylalanine included. The entry retains the CDR3 DNA only, 48 bases that are in frame from base 1. The germline V and J ends show losses of 4 bases and 4 bases respectively, and no gene match explains 8 bases of the junction. CDR1 and CDR2 (LGHDT, YNNKEL) derive from the germline V gene (reference sequence). The CDR3 regions of human TCRbeta chains were analyzed by immunosequencing. As for the original processing: Repertoire TCRs were checked for matches against a reference library of SARS-CoV-2-specific TCRs that had been generated using the MIRA antigen-specificity platform. Breadth was defined as the fraction of unique TCRs that were SARS-CoV-2-associated. Depth was defined as the fraction of total T cells that were SARS-CoV-2-associated. Using the MIRA data, each spike-specific TCR was assigned both to the spike region to which the TCR was reactive and to a CD4 or CD8 class. Log10-transformed breadth and depth values were compared by one-way ANOVA with Sidak's multiple comparisons tests. TCRdb retrieved this table from immuneACCESS and kept in-frame rearrangements only. Not all clones are present; in checked studies, unresolved V genes account for under half, and no reason is known for the remainder. That table supplies the V and J calls and clone size; D and trimming were determined from the DNA. The sample has about 100,000 clones on record, about 89% of them singletons. The biggest ten clones account for around 5.9% of the sample.

Regarding this clone: Its antigen remains unidentified. No qualities accompany the bases; no much larger clone lies one base away.

The sample's time point, from its label and the paper: about 28 days (+/-7) after the second vaccine dose. AZD1222 recipients with second doses at about 4 weeks or about 12 weeks were pooled, because spike-specific TCR depth and breadth did not differ between schedules. Samples from vaccinated people were obtained from the UK trials COV001 and COV002, which included a single-blind randomized controlled phase 2/3 trial of AZD1222 (ChAdOx1 nCoV-19) in healthy adults. For TCRbeta chain sequencing, PBMC samples were collected from trial participants at day 0 and at day 28 after the second dose. Source: peripheral blood, taken 28 days after the second AZD1222 dose. The rearranged chain carries TRBV3-1 (or the pseudogene TRBV3-2) and TRBJ2-5, with TRBD2 identical over 11 junction bases. The source is an adult who received the AZD1222 COVID-19 vaccine. In nucleotides, the sequence is TGTGCCAGCAGCCTCCGTAGCGGGGGGGCCCGAGAGACCCAGTACTTC. This gives the protein CASSLRSGGARETQYF.